The clone carrying this T cell receptor beta chain was counted many times. This CDR3 has 13 residues. Germline V gene data show CDR1 as MGHDK and CDR2 as SYGVNS. Trimming shortened V by 11 bases and J by 5 bases, and 13 bases separated the two germline ends. With two-round multiplex PCR, TCR beta CDR3 sequences were amplified from genomic DNA. Amplification during the initial PCR round employed primers specific to each TRBV and TRBJ gene. From the multiplex PCR reads, TCRdb called clonotypes with MiXCR, one entry per CDR3 protein. The profile shows fewer than 20,000 distinct CDR3 sequences, approximately 17% of them singletons. Peripheral venous blood was drawn in approximately 5.7-milliliter volumes, with a draw taken at each of two separate time points. The source of the sample is a study of prognosis after radiotherapy for stage I lung cancer. Study-level information: Recruitment took place in Nanjing, China, where patients with stage I non-small cell lung cancer were enrolled between early 2018 and early 2019. Newly diagnosed primary stage I lung tumors were found in fourteen patients, while oligometastatic NSCLC after surgical resection of the primary tumor was found in about 5. A few patients had distant metastases at a median of 7 months after radiotherapy, and 15 showed no significant progression.

The rearrangement joins TRBV25-1 to TRBJ1-6, with TRBD1 as a possible D gene (6 bases). This receptor was obtained from a donor at least 50 years old with non-small cell lung cancer. The material sequenced was PBMCs, taken before or after stereotactic body radiation therapy (not recorded which). CDR3 in amino acids: CARRGDNNSPLHF. The CDR3 DNA sequence: TGTGCCCGACGTGGGGACAATAATTCACCCCTCCACTTT.